These T cell receptor beta chains were read from a single sample in a study of a mutant IDH1 vaccine in newly diagnosed glioma. Their recognized antigens are unknown. The method was immunoSEQ multiplex PCR; TCRdb's version includes in-frame clones alone and lacks a portion of them. Of around 70,000 clones listed, more than 75% are singletons. This sample comprised PBMCs, obtained from a glioma patient whose treatment included an IDH1 peptide vaccine. These TCRs come from a man between 25 and 39 years old with glioma. The CDR3 runs from the conserved cysteine through the conserved F or W. The order of the fields is CDR3 length, V gene, J gene, D gene, clone size, CDR3 DNA, CDR3 protein. A D gene is named only where the DNA matches it firmly. The size entry is marked missing in some rows and otherwise reads once, few, many or a size class.

len: 15
v_gene: TRBV27
j_gene: TRBJ2-7
d_gene: TRBD2
abundance: once
CDR3nt: TGTGCCAGCAGTATGACTAGCGCCCTGTCCTACGAGCAGTACTTC
CDR3aa: CASSMTSALSYEQYF

len: 14
v_gene: TRBV18
j_gene: TRBJ2-7
d_gene: TRBD2
abundance: -
CDR3nt: TGTGCCAGCTCACCAGAGCTAGCGGCGTACGAGCAGTACTTC
CDR3aa: CASSPELAAYEQYF

len: 11
v_gene: TRBV28
j_gene: TRBJ2-1
d_gene: -
abundance: once
CDR3nt: TGTGCCAGCAGTTTCTCGTATGAGCAGTTCTTC
CDR3aa: CASSFSYEQFF

len: 16
v_gene: TRBV7-9
j_gene: TRBJ2-3
d_gene: -
abundance: -
CDR3nt: TGTGCCAGCAGCTTAGGGGAGGGGGTATTCACAGATACGCAGTATTTT
CDR3aa: CASSLGEGVFTDTQYF

len: 17
v_gene: TRBV11-2
j_gene: TRBJ2-7
d_gene: TRBD1
abundance: -
CDR3nt: TGTGCCAGCAGCTTAGTTCACCGACAGGGGTTGACCTACGAGCAGTACTTC
CDR3aa: CASSLVHRQGLTYEQYF

len: 9
v_gene: TRBV21-1
j_gene: TRBJ1-1
d_gene: -
abundance: few
CDR3nt: TGTGCCACTACCCATGGAGCTTTCTTT
CDR3aa: CATTHGAFF

len: 14
v_gene: TRBV9
j_gene: TRBJ2-1
d_gene: -
abundance: once
CDR3nt: TGTGCCAGCAGCGTAGTGGCAGGGGGGGATGAGCAGTTCTTC
CDR3aa: CASSVVAGGDEQFF

len: 11
v_gene: TRBV28
j_gene: TRBJ2-7
d_gene: -
abundance: few
CDR3nt: TGTGCCATCCGGACGGGCGGGGAGCAGTACTTC
CDR3aa: CAIRTGGEQYF

len: 13
v_gene: TRBV19
j_gene: TRBJ1-5
d_gene: TRBD1
abundance: -
CDR3nt: TGTGCCAGTAGTCAGACAGGGGGACAGCCCCAGCATTTT
CDR3aa: CASSQTGGQPQHF

len: 13
v_gene: TRBV13
j_gene: TRBJ1-3
d_gene: -
abundance: -
CDR3nt: TGTGCCAGTAAACAGGGAGTCGGAAACACCATATATTTT
CDR3aa: CASKQGVGNTIYF

len: 16
v_gene: TRBV28
j_gene: TRBJ1-2
d_gene: TRBD1
abundance: -
CDR3nt: TGTGCCAGCAGACTGAGGACAGGGGATGTCGACTATGGCTACACCTTC
CDR3aa: CASRLRTGDVDYGYTF

len: 13
v_gene: TRBV9
j_gene: TRBJ1-2
d_gene: -
abundance: -
CDR3nt: TGTGCCAGCAGCGTAGGGCAGCGCTCTGGCTACACCTTC
CDR3aa: CASSVGQRSGYTF

len: 16
v_gene: TRBV5-5
j_gene: TRBJ1-2
d_gene: -
abundance: -
CDR3nt: TGTGCCAGCAGCTTCCTGACAGGCTACCTGAACTATGGCTACACCTTC
CDR3aa: CASSFLTGYLNYGYTF

len: 17
v_gene: TRBV29-1
j_gene: TRBJ2-1
d_gene: TRBD2
abundance: -
CDR3nt: TGCAGCGTTGAAGATCAGGGACTAGGAGACAAGATTTATGAGCAGTTCTTC
CDR3aa: CSVEDQGLGDKIYEQFF

len: 12
v_gene: TRBV2
j_gene: TRBJ1-1
d_gene: -
abundance: once
CDR3nt: TGTGCCAGCAGGGGGGTGCGCACTGAAGCTTTCTTT
CDR3aa: CASRGVRTEAFF

len: 17
v_gene: TRBV28
j_gene: TRBJ1-5
d_gene: TRBD1
abundance: -
CDR3nt: TGTGCCAGCAGTTCTATTCGGGACAGACATAGCAATCAGCCCCAGCATTTT
CDR3aa: CASSSIRDRHSNQPQHF

len: 13
v_gene: TRBV7-3
j_gene: TRBJ1-1
d_gene: -
abundance: -
CDR3nt: TGTGCCAGCAGCCCGGGACGGGACCTTGAAGCTTTCTTT
CDR3aa: CASSPGRDLEAFF

len: 15
v_gene: TRBV5-1
j_gene: TRBJ1-1
d_gene: -
abundance: -
CDR3nt: TGCGCCAGCAGCTTGGGGGGCGTAGGGGTTGCTGAAGCTTTCTTT
CDR3aa: CASSLGGVGVAEAFF

len: 15
v_gene: TRBV5-6
j_gene: TRBJ1-5
d_gene: TRBD1
abundance: -
CDR3nt: TGTGCCAGCAGCTCAGGGGGACGCGTAATCCAGCCCCAGCATTTT
CDR3aa: CASSSGGRVIQPQHF

len: 14
v_gene: TRBV6-1
j_gene: TRBJ2-2
d_gene: TRBD1
abundance: -
CDR3nt: TGTGCCAGCGACAGGGGGCGGTGGACCGGGGAGCTGTTTTTT
CDR3aa: CASDRGRWTGELFF

len: 17
v_gene: TRBV27
j_gene: TRBJ2-3
d_gene: TRBD2
abundance: once
CDR3nt: TGTGCCAGCAGTTCGGGACTAGCGGGAGGGCCAACAGATACGCAGTATTTT
CDR3aa: CASSSGLAGGPTDTQYF

len: 12
v_gene: TRBV2
j_gene: TRBJ2-7
d_gene: -
abundance: -
CDR3nt: TGTGCCAGTGAAGACGAGCCCTACGAGCAGTACTTC
CDR3aa: CASEDEPYEQYF

len: 13
v_gene: TRBV5-1
j_gene: TRBJ2-7
d_gene: -
abundance: -
CDR3nt: TGCGCCAGCAGCCACGCGGACGGTTACGAGCAGTACTTC
CDR3aa: CASSHADGYEQYF

len: 17
v_gene: TRBV25-1
j_gene: TRBJ2-2
d_gene: TRBD2
abundance: -
CDR3nt: TGTGCCAGCAGTGGTTCAAATAGCGGGAGGGCCTTCGGGGAGCTGTTTTTT
CDR3aa: CASSGSNSGRAFGELFF

len: 13
v_gene: TRBV5-6
j_gene: TRBJ2-7
d_gene: TRBD1
abundance: once
CDR3nt: TGTGCCAGCTCGGGGACAGGCTTCTACGAGCAGTACTTC
CDR3aa: CASSGTGFYEQYF

len: 14
v_gene: TRBV27
j_gene: TRBJ1-2
d_gene: -
abundance: -
CDR3nt: TGTGCCAGCACCTTCCTTGGGGGTAACTATGGCTACACCTTC
CDR3aa: CASTFLGGNYGYTF

len: 11
v_gene: TRBV28
j_gene: TRBJ2-1
d_gene: -
abundance: -
CDR3nt: TGTGCCAGCAGTCTACGAAATGAGCAGTTCTTC
CDR3aa: CASSLRNEQFF

len: 13
v_gene: TRBV7-8
j_gene: TRBJ1-1
d_gene: -
abundance: -
CDR3nt: TGTGCCAGCAGCTCCTTAATAACTACTGAAGCTTTCTTT
CDR3aa: CASSSLITTEAFF

len: 17
v_gene: TRBV27
j_gene: TRBJ2-2
d_gene: -
abundance: -
CDR3nt: TGTGCCAGCAGTTTAATCCGGACTGGGACGAACACCGGGGAGCTGTTTTTT
CDR3aa: CASSLIRTGTNTGELFF

len: 15
v_gene: TRBV11-2
j_gene: TRBJ1-3
d_gene: -
abundance: -
CDR3nt: TGTGCCAGCAAAAGTCTCCGGACAGCAAGAAACACCATATATTTT
CDR3aa: CASKSLRTARNTIYF

len: 16
v_gene: TRBV5-1
j_gene: TRBJ1-1
d_gene: -
abundance: -
CDR3nt: TGCGCCAGCAGCGTACAGACACTTTCAACCGACACTGAAGCTTTCTTT
CDR3aa: CASSVQTLSTDTEAFF

len: 16
v_gene: TRBV5-4
j_gene: TRBJ1-1
d_gene: -
abundance: -
CDR3nt: TGTGCCAGCAGCCCTAAGGGTGCGTTTTTGAACACTGAAGCTTTCTTT
CDR3aa: CASSPKGAFLNTEAFF

len: 14
v_gene: TRBV29-1
j_gene: TRBJ2-7
d_gene: -
abundance: -
CDR3nt: TGCAGCGTTGAAGCCGCCTCGAGCTCCTACGAGCAGTACTTC
CDR3aa: CSVEAASSSYEQYF

len: 13
v_gene: TRBV2
j_gene: TRBJ2-1
d_gene: TRBD2
abundance: -
CDR3nt: TGTGCCAGCACCCAGGATAGCGGGGGGGTGCAGTTCTTC
CDR3aa: CASTQDSGGVQFF

len: 11
v_gene: TRBV2
j_gene: TRBJ1-2
d_gene: -
abundance: -
CDR3nt: TGTGCCACGACAGGTACTCGAGGCTACACCTTC
CDR3aa: CATTGTRGYTF

len: 11
v_gene: TRBV29-1
j_gene: TRBJ1-2
d_gene: -
abundance: -
CDR3nt: TGCAGCGTTGAAGTGAGGGATGGCTACACCTTC
CDR3aa: CSVEVRDGYTF

len: 17
v_gene: TRBV28
j_gene: TRBJ2-3
d_gene: TRBD2
abundance: -
CDR3nt: TGTGCCAGCAGTCCTCGTGAGCGGGGGGGTATAACAGATACGCAGTATTTT
CDR3aa: CASSPRERGGITDTQYF